This T cell receptor (beta chain) was retrieved from a study of blood T cell repertoires in COVID-19. Study information: Samples taken during acute and convalescent COVID-19 were collected in the United States, Italy and Spain. The cDNA or gDNA used as material had been derived from T cells, B-cell-depleted T cells, or PBMCs.

Original handling: From reference gene primer amplification, estimates of nucleated cell counts were derived. Repertoires were generated with immunoSEQ multiplex PCR, while TCRdb's copy carries only in-frame clones and drops some. The DNA was the basis for D and trimming; V, J and clone size are from that table. The profile covers 120,000 or so clones, with about 81% appearing a single time and roughly a sixth taken by the ten largest. This clone was recorded only once. Seattle participants joined during active infection and were tracked over time. The germline CDR1 and CDR2 sequences are MRHNA and SNTAGT. This CDR3 has 18 amino acids. J lost 5 bases, V lost 3 bases, and 9 bases had no gene match.

Sequenced: peripheral blood. The TCR was taken from a man in his thirties or forties with COVID-19, enrolled during active disease. V is TRBV6-4 and J is TRBJ2-1; 14 bases are shared with TRBD2. CDR3 in DNA: TGTGCCAGCAGTGAGAGACTAGCGGGAGGGTTTCCTAACAATGAGCAGTTCTTC. Translation: CASSERLAGGFPNNEQFF.